Presented here are 26 T cell receptor beta chains from one specimen sequenced in a study of T cells in Graves' hyperthyroidism and ophthalmopathy. Amplified regions were TCR beta CDR3 sequences from RNA transcripts. With the HTBI primer set, the TCR CDR3 went through a first round of RT-PCR. TCRdb processed the multiplex PCR reads anew with MiXCR; each CDR3 protein has one entry. This sample has over 300,000 distinct CDR3 sequences, with approximately 15% found just once. Sequencing was performed on blood. Every receptor here comes from a woman aged 55-70 years with Graves' hyperthyroidism.

This clonotype was recorded at least ten times. The rearrangement links TRBV7-8 to TRBJ2-3; TRBD2 matches at 8 bases. V shed 3 bases, J shed 3 bases, and the junction held 11 bases outside the gene matches. This CDR3 has 17 amino acids. Per germline, CDR1 SGHVS and CDR2 FQNEAQ. The CDR3 DNA is TGTGCCAGCAGCTTGTCCCGGAGGTCTAGCGGGACAGATACGCAGTATTTT. Amino acid sequence: CASSLSRRSSGTDTQYF.

This clonotype came up many times. V gene TRBV7-6 combines with J gene TRBJ2-2; perhaps TRBD1 as D (6 bases). CDR1 SGHVS and CDR2 FNYEAQ come from the germline V gene. There are 16 residues in the CDR3. Deletions cut 5 bases from V and 1 base from J, with 14 bases between. The CDR3 sequence: CASSPHPTGNTGELFF. The CDR3 region has the DNA TGTGCCAGCAGCCCCCACCCGACAGGGAACACCGGGGAGCTGTTTTTT.

The V gene is TRBV11-2, the J gene TRBJ1-2, with no clear D. Germline CDR1 and CDR2: SGHAT and FQNNGV. This CDR3 contains 12 residues. V was shortened by 6 bases and J by 1 base, with 6 bases between the two germline ends. CDR3 bases: TGTGCCAGCAGGGCGCTTAACTATGGCTACACCTTC. Translated, it gives CASRALNYGYTF. Full variable domain (remainder filled in from reference TRBV11-2 and TRBJ1-2): EAGVAQSPRYKIIEKRQSVAFWCNPISGHATLYWYQQILGQGPKLLIQFQNNGVVDDSQLPKDRFSAERLKGVDSTLKIQPAKLEDSAVYLCASRALNYGYTFGSGTRLTVV.

The V and J genes are TRBV12-3 or TRBV12-4 and TRBJ1-2, with TRBD1 identical over 10 bases. The CDR3 covers 16 residues. V gave up 6 bases and J gave up 4 bases; unmatched junction bases: 11. The CDR3 loop is CASSSSWTGGPYGYTF. Here the CDR3 DNA reads TGTGCCAGCAGCTCCAGTTGGACAGGGGGGCCCTATGGCTACACCTTC.

This clonotype was counted many times. V and J are TRBV6-6 and TRBJ1-6; D is possibly TRBD1 (6 bases). V lost 0 bases to trimming and J lost 8 bases, with 11 bases between them. Germline loops: CDR1 MNHNY, CDR2 SVGAGI (reference sequence). This CDR3 contains 15 residues. This CDR3 reads CASSYSLRGDSPLHF. In DNA form, the CDR3 reads TGTGCCAGCAGTTACTCGTTGAGGGGGGATTCACCCCTCCACTTT.

Only a few counts were recorded for this clonotype. J is TRBJ2-7 and V is TRBV27; 10 positions match TRBD2. The CDR3 length is 19 residues. Trimming removed 6 bases from V and 3 bases from J; junction bases left unmatched: 20. The germline V gene encodes CDR1 MNHEY and CDR2 SMNVEV (reference sequence). CDR3 in amino acids: CASSYSAPGLAIEVYEQYF. CDR3 bases: TGTGCCAGCAGCTACTCCGCTCCGGGACTAGCGATTGAGGTCTACGAGCAGTACTTC.

The V gene is TRBV6-1, the J gene TRBJ1-2, with D possibly matching TRBD1 (6 bases). This CDR3 has 14 amino acids. The germline V gene encodes CDR1 MNHNS and CDR2 SASEGT. The V end lost 5 bases, the J end lost 7 bases, and 17 bases lay between the germline ends. CDR3 loop: CASSLTLQGFGYTF. DNA for the CDR3: TGTGCCAGCAGTTTAACTCTACAGGGTTTTGGCTACACCTTC.

The CDR3: CSARDPGRGLDTQYF. Here the CDR3 DNA reads TGCAGTGCTAGAGATCCGGGGCGGGGCCTAGATACGCAGTATTTT. This chain uses TRBV20-1 with TRBJ2-3; D perhaps matches TRBD2 (6 bases). This CDR3 has 15 amino acids. Germline values: CDR1 DFQATT, CDR2 SNEGSKA (reference sequence). The V end was cut by 0 bases, the J end by 5 bases, with 15 bases between.

This clonotype has a count of ten or more. The chain recombines TRBV6-1 with TRBJ1-2, with TRBD1 identical over 11 bases. Trimming cost V 6 bases and J 3 bases; bases outside gene matches: 12. The CDR3 runs 17 residues. The germline CDR1 and CDR2 sequences are MNHNS and SASEGT. This chain's CDR3 is CASRSPGQGAPYYGYTF. The CDR3 DNA is TGTGCCAGCAGAAGCCCTGGACAGGGGGCTCCTTACTATGGCTACACCTTC.

This clonotype came up many times. The CDR3 nucleotides are TGTGCCAGCAGCTCCGGGACAAAGGGTCGAGATACGCAGTATTTT. Protein sequence: CASSSGTKGRDTQYF. The rearrangement links TRBV12-3 or TRBV12-4 to TRBJ2-3, with D maybe TRBD1 (6 bases). V was clipped by 6 bases and J by 5 bases, with 18 bases between them. The CDR3 has 15 residues.

This chain uses TRBV20-1 with TRBJ2-3, with TRBD2 as a possible D gene (6 bases). The germline CDR1 and CDR2 sequences are DFQATT and SNEGSKA (reference sequence). The CDR3 runs 19 residues. Trimming took 0 bases from V and 1 from J, leaving 23 bases between them. CDR3 loop: CSARDSAGKGGKRTDTQYF. The CDR3 nucleotides are TGCAGTGCTAGAGATTCGGCGGGAAAAGGTGGTAAGCGCACAGATACGCAGTATTTT.

The V call is TRBV4-1, the J call TRBJ2-2, with 9 bases that match TRBD1. The CDR3 has 15 amino acids. From germline, CDR1 is MGHRA and CDR2 YSYEKL. The ends lost 3 bases at V and 5 bases at J; junction bases unmatched: 4. The CDR3 DNA reads TGCGCCAGCAGCCAGACAGGGGGGAGGACCGGGGAGCTGTTTTTT. Encoded protein: CASSQTGGRTGELFF.

In this sample, this clonotype turned up once. The chain recombines TRBV30 with TRBJ2-6; D gene unclear. Germline CDR1 and CDR2: GTSNPN and SVGIG (reference sequence). The CDR3 runs to 13 residues. V dropped 1 base and J dropped 6 bases, with 7 bases sitting between them. The CDR3 nucleotides read TGTGCCTGGAGTGGCACCGCGGCCAACGTCCTGACTTTC. Protein: CAWSGTAANVLTF.

CDR3 sequence: CATRSRAGNTGELFF. The CDR3 nucleotides read TGTGCCACCCGAAGCCGGGCAGGGAACACCGGGGAGCTGTTTTTT. This sequence joins TRBV3-1 and TRBJ2-2; D is ambiguous. Germline values: CDR1 LGHDT, CDR2 YNNKEL (reference sequence). V was trimmed by 10 bases and J by 1 base, leaving 16 bases between them. There are 15 residues in the CDR3.

With regard to this clonotype: A read error may be the cause here, since a much bigger clone is one base away. A read error is likely, as this CDR3 ends without the conserved phenylalanine or tryptophan. This chain uses TRBV18 with TRBJ1-2; D unclear. CDR1 is KGHSH, CDR2 LQKENI, per germline. The V and J ends lost 0 bases and 1 base respectively, with 9 bases between them. The CDR3 is made up of 15 amino acids. DNA of the CDR3: TGTGCCAGCTCACCACCTCGCGATTTTAACTATGGCTACACCCTC. It encodes CASSPPRDFNYGYTL.

This clonotype occurred a few times. This sequence joins TRBV30 and TRBJ1-6; unclear D gene. Trimming took 0 bases from V and 7 from J, leaving 13 bases between them. Per the germline V gene, CDR1 is GTSNPN and CDR2 is SVGIG (reference sequence). This CDR3 comprises 15 residues. CDR3 amino acids: CAWSVRRTTNSPLHF. The CDR3 DNA sequence: TGTGCCTGGAGTGTACGGCGGACCACAAATTCACCCCTCCACTTT.

The rearrangement joins TRBV28 to TRBJ2-1; 10 nucleotides align to TRBD1. The length of the CDR3 is 15 residues. CDR1 MDHEN and CDR2 SYDVKM come from the germline V gene. V lost 5 bases, J lost 7 bases, and 8 bases stayed unmatched. The DNA of the CDR3 is TGTGCCAGCAGTGAACGACAGGGGGCGAAGAATGAGCAGTTCTTC. This codes for CASSERQGAKNEQFF.

This clonotype was observed at least ten times. This rearrangement joins TRBV29-1 to TRBJ2-3; D not resolved. Germline V gives CDR1 SQVTM, CDR2 ANQGSEA. With 4 bases removed from V and 2 bases from J, the gap between germline ends came to 7 bases. CDR3 length equals 12 residues. The DNA of the CDR3 is TGCAGCGTTGCTGCATTCACAGATACGCAGTATTTT. This encodes CSVAAFTDTQYF.

The rearrangement uses TRBV5-4 and TRBJ2-5, with D hard to call. The CDR3 spans 15 residues. CDR1 SGHNT and CDR2 YYREEE come from the germline V gene (reference sequence). Trimming removed 1 base at V and 4 bases at J, with 14 bases between. The DNA for the CDR3 is TGTGCCAGCAGCTTGAGCCTAGTAGCAGGAGAGACCCAGTACTTC. Residues: CASSLSLVAGETQYF.

Many counts were recorded for this clonotype. The V call is TRBV6-1, the J call TRBJ1-1; tentative D call: TRBD1 (5 bases). Deletions cut 4 bases from V and 1 base from J, with 13 bases between. The CDR3 covers 15 residues. CDR1 MNHNS and CDR2 SASEGT come from the germline V gene. The CDR3 loop reads CASSGAGFSNTEAFF. The CDR3 coding sequence is TGTGCCAGCAGTGGAGCAGGGTTCTCGAACACTGAAGCTTTCTTT.

This clonotype turned up a few times. V and J are TRBV19 and TRBJ1-3, with a possible D match to TRBD1 (6 bases). With 4 bases removed from V and 0 bases from J, the gap between germline ends came to 13 bases. CDR1 LNHDA and CDR2 SQIVND come from the germline V gene (reference sequence). This CDR3 spans 16 amino acids. The CDR3 reads CASSTDRQDSGNTIYF. CDR3 DNA sequence: TGTGCCAGTAGTACCGACCGACAGGACTCTGGAAACACCATATATTTT. Filled out from reference TRBV19 and TRBJ1-3, the complete variable domain reads DGGITQSPKYLFRKEGQNVTLSCEQNLNHDAMYWYRQDPGQGLRLIYYSQIVNDFQKGDIAEGYSVSREKKESFPLTVTSAQKNPTAFYLCASSTDRQDSGNTIYFGEGSWLTVV.

This clonotype was counted ten times or more. The chain uses TRBV6-2 or TRBV6-3 and TRBJ2-7, with 14 bases fitting TRBD2. Germline V gene data show CDR1 as MNHEY and CDR2 as SVGEGT. This CDR3 comprises 17 residues. The V gene end was trimmed by 2 bases and the J gene end by 4 bases; junction bases not matched to a gene: 7. DNA for the CDR3: TGTGCCAGCAGTTACCTTCCGGGACTAGCGGGAGCTTACGAGCAGTACTTC. It codes for CASSYLPGLAGAYEQYF.

This clonotype was counted at least ten times. V and J are TRBV20-1 and TRBJ2-3; 11 positions match TRBD1. This CDR3 contains 16 residues. J was trimmed by 4 bases and V by 1 base; bases with no gene match: 7. Germline lookup yields CDR1 DFQATT and CDR2 SNEGSKA (reference sequence). The CDR3 DNA is TGCAGTGCTAGAGGGTGGGGGACAGGGGGGCCAGATACGCAGTATTTT. It encodes CSARGWGTGGPDTQYF.

This clonotype was seen a handful of times. An end of the junction differs from the germline gene, which may be a read error. The chain recombines TRBV6-2 or TRBV6-3 with TRBJ2-5; TRBD1 aligns across 7 bases. The CDR3 is 14 residues long. In germline, CDR1 is MNHEY, CDR2 SVGEGT. The CDR3 loop reads CASSRDRVGETQHF. The CDR3 nucleotides read TGTGCCAGCAGCAGAGACAGGGTAGGAGAGACCCAGCACTTC.

In this sample, this clonotype turned up a few times. The chain recombines TRBV5-4 with TRBJ1-6; D remains ambiguous. The ends were cut back, 1 base at V and 6 bases at J, with 11 bases in the middle. The CDR3 contains 15 residues. From germline, CDR1 is SGHNT and CDR2 YYREEE (reference sequence). This chain's CDR3 is CASSLRRGVNSPLHF. CDR3 DNA sequence: TGTGCCAGCAGCTTGAGGCGTGGGGTTAATTCACCCCTCCACTTT.

This clonotype showed up many times. The chain combines TRBV11-1 with TRBJ2-3, with a weak D call TRBD1 (5 bases). Trimming pared 5 bases from V and 3 bases from J, leaving 21 bases between. There are 17 residues in the CDR3. The germline CDR1 and CDR2 sequences are SGHAT and FQDESV (reference sequence). Here the CDR3 reads CASSRYALPRATDTQYF. The CDR3 nucleotides are TGTGCCAGCAGCCGTTATGCCCTGCCCAGGGCAACAGATACGCAGTATTTT. Using reference TRBV11-1 and TRBJ2-3 for the parts outside the CDR3, the full variable domain is EAEVAQSPRYKITEKSQAVAFWCDPISGHATLYWYRQILGQGPELLVQFQDESVVDDSQLPKDRFSAERLKGVDSTLKIQPAELGDSAMYLCASSRYALPRATDTQYFGPGTRLTVL.